Sequencing of this T cell receptor (beta chain) was carried out in a study of OX40 agonist ivuxolimab in advanced cancers. Study-level findings and limits: Average numbers of expanded clones were greater in CD8+ T cells than in CD4+.

V was pared by 1 base and J by 7 bases, with 7 bases between. Germline-derived CDR1 and CDR2 are MGHRA and YSYEKL. The CDR3 is 12 amino acids. Produced via immunoSEQ multiplex PCR; TCRdb's table is partial and in-frame only. This table holds tens of thousands of clones, about 90% found once. Collection of blood occurred at baseline, at cycle 4 day 1, and at cycle 7 day 1. This clone was observed a few times. Its antigen is unidentified. This TCR was recovered from an adult with an advanced solid tumor such as melanoma, head and neck, liver or kidney cancer. Specimen: CD4+ or CD8+ T cells sorted from blood, collected in a trial of the OX40 agonist ivuxolimab. The chain recombines TRBV4-1 with TRBJ1-1; D might be TRBD1 (6 bases). CDR3 DNA: TGCGCCAGCAGCCAAGCAGGGGATGAAGCTTTCTTT. Its protein is CASSQAGDEAFF.